This TCR beta chain was sequenced for a study of T-cell reconstitution after alpha-beta-depleted transplantation in children. Study-wide findings and caveats: About two months after transplant, alpha-beta T cells reportedly came from several hundred expanded graft clones. The authors attributed T-cell counts and diversity one year after transplant mostly to newly produced T cells. The high TCRbeta diversity at day 60 in some patients came from surviving recipient T cells and thymic progenitors.

V lost 5 bases to trimming and J lost 1 base, with 15 bases between them. The CDR3 is 16 amino acids. Germline CDR1 is MGHDK and CDR2 is SYGVNS. Unique molecular identifiers were incorporated when the TCRbeta library was constructed. One entry per CDR3 protein results from TCRdb running MiXCR on the PCR reads. The data show approximately 1,000,000 distinct CDR3 sequences, with about 26% seen just once and about 28% held by the top ten. A remark on this clonotype: The target antigen is unknown.

The chain uses TRBV25-1 and TRBJ2-1; D may be TRBD1 (5 bases). The TCR was taken from a boy under two years old who had a stem cell transplant for SCID, so the T cells may come from the graft donor. The sample consisted of PBMCs, mostly from graft donor cells, taken 360 days after TCRalphabeta/CD19-depleted stem cell transplant. In nucleotides, the CDR3 is TGTGCCAGCAGTTCGCCTTCGGCAGGGTCCTACAATGAGCAGTTCTTC. Translated: CASSSPSAGSYNEQFF.